This T cell receptor (beta chain) was captured by sequencing in a study of control samples from healthy donors and cancer patients. Generated by immunoSEQ multiplex PCR, the TCRdb table keeps only in-frame clones and is missing some. This sample has over 100,000 clones, with about 90% found just once. This receptor was taken from a woman in her fifties or sixties in good health. The specimen was blood.

The CDR3 DNA follows: TGTGCCACCAGCAGAGTTGCCGGGAACTATGGCTACACCTTC. This encodes CATSRVAGNYGYTF. The chain has TRBV15 and TRBJ1-2; D is ambiguous. The germline CDR1 and CDR2 sequences are LNHNV and YYDKDF (reference sequence). The CDR3 consists of 14 residues. With 1 base removed from V and 2 bases from J, the gap between germline ends came to 8 bases.